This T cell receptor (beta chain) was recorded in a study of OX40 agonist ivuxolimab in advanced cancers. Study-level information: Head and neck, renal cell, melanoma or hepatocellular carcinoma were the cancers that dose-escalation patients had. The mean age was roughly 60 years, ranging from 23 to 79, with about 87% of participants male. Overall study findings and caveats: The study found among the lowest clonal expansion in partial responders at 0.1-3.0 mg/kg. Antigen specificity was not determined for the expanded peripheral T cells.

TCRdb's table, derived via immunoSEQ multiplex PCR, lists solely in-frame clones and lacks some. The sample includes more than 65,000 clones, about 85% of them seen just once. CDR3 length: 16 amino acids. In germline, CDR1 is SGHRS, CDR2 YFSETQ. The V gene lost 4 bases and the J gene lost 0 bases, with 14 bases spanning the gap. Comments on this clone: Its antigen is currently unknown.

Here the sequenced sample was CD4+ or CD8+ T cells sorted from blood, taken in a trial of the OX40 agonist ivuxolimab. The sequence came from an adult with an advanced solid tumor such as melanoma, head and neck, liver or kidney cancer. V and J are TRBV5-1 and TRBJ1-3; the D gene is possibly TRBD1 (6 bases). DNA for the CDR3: TGCGCCAGCAGCGGGGGGGCGGGAGTCTCTGGAAACACCATATATTTT. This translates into CASSGGAGVSGNTIYF.